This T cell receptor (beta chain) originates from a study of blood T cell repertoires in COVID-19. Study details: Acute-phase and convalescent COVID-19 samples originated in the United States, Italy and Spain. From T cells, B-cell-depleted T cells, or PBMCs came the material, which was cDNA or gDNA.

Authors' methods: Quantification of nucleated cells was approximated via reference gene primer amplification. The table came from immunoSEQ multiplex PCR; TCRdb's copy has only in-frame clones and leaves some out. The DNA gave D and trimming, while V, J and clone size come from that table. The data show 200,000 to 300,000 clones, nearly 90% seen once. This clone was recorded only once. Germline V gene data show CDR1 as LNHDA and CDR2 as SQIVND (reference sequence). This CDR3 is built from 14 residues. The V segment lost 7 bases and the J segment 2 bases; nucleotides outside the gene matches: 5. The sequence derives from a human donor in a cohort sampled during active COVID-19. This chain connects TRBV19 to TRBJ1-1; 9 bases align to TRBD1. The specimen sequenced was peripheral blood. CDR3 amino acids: CASILDRGNTEAFF. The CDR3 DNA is TGTGCCAGTATATTGGACAGGGGAAACACTGAAGCTTTCTTT. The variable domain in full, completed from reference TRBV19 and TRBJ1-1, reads DGGITQSPKYLFRKEGQNVTLSCEQNLNHDAMYWYRQDPGQGLRLIYYSQIVNDFQKGDIAEGYSVSREKKESFPLTVTSAQKNPTAFYLCASILDRGNTEAFFGQGTRLTVV.